This record covers a single T cell receptor (beta chain). Its antigen is unidentified. Because the CDR3 is missing its conserved closing phenylalanine or tryptophan, this is likely a read error. The template was RNA from unsorted bulk tissue. This specimen belongs to a study of tumor and adjacent non-tumor tissue in lung cancer. Whole-study context: Patients comprised about a dozen adenocarcinoma, a couple of squamous cell carcinoma and 1 small cell lung cancer. Study results and caveats: In normal lung, the top 100 clones were significantly more dominant than in tumor. Higher tumor TCR diversity was associated with shorter survival.

V shed 2 bases and J 2 bases; nucleotides not matched to a gene: 2. The CDR3 totals 14 residues. Germline lookup yields CDR1 LGHNA and CDR2 YSLEER. Three rounds of nested PCR, following a modified ARM-PCR protocol, produced the TCRbeta library. Via MiXCR, TCRdb re-called the multiplex PCR reads, giving one row per CDR3 protein. The table includes more than 75,000 distinct CDR3 sequences, roughly 76% detected once. The sequencing input was lung tumor tissue. This TCR derives from a woman between 50 and 59 years old with non-small cell lung cancer. The rearrangement links TRBV4-3 to TRBJ2-7, with 8 bases lining up with TRBD1. The CDR3 loop reads CASSQTDRAYEQYL. CDR3 bases: TGCGCCAGCAGCCAAACGGACAGGGCCTACGAGCAGTACCTC.